Listed here is a single T cell receptor (beta chain). The antigen remains undetermined. Germline CDR1 reads SGHNT; CDR2 reads YENEEA. V trimming: 1 base; J trimming: 2 bases; junction bases outside the gene matches: 1. There are 15 residues in the CDR3. The data are from a study of metastatic and nonmetastatic thyroid tumors. Findings and limits, study-wide: Significantly higher TCR beta diversity was reportedly seen in malignant thyroid tumors than benign nodules, in blood and tumor.

TCRdb re-called clones from the PCR reads using MiXCR. The sample holds more than 20,000 clones, roughly 12% seen once. No patient had received any treatment before thyroid surgery. The chain combines TRBV11-3 with TRBJ2-3; 9 bases fit TRBD2. The sequenced material came from blood. This clonotype was obtained from a female donor with papillary thyroid cancer or a benign thyroid nodule (not recorded which). Some clones in this sample may be carry-over from other donors' samples. The CDR3 protein is CASSLGLAVTDTQYF. The CDR3 region has the DNA TGTGCCAGCAGCTTAGGACTAGCGGTCACAGATACGCAGTATTTT. Filled out from reference TRBV11-3 and TRBJ2-3, the complete variable domain reads EAGVVQSPRYKIIEKKQPVAFWCNPISGHNTLYWYLQNLGQGPELLIRYENEEAVDDSQLPKDRFSAERLKGVDSTLKIQPAELGDSAVYLCASSLGLAVTDTQYFGPGTRLTVL.